The rows below give T cell receptor beta chains drawn from one sample of a study of regulatory dendritic cells for organ transplantation. The repertoire was sequenced with immunoSEQ multiplex PCR; TCRdb's copy has only in-frame clones and lacks some. The sample includes 25,000 to 30,000 clones, more than 65% of them seen just once. Sample: naive CD8+ T cells from blood. These receptor sequences come from a human donor in good health. CDR3s include the opening cysteine and the closing phenylalanine or tryptophan. D genes are given only for firm matches. Size tells how often a clone was seen (once, few, many) or the class of an expanded clone, and some rows leave it out.

CASSDSGDNQPQHF | TGTGCCAGCAGTGACTCCGGTGACAATCAGCCCCAGCATTTT | TRBV27 | . | TRBJ1-5 | .
CASRTRAALFSTDTQYF | TGTGCCAGCCGGACTAGGGCTGCTCTGTTTAGCACAGATACGCAGTATTTT | TRBV28 | . | TRBJ2-3 | TRBD2
CASSYRATGVGSYEQYF | TGTGCCAGCAGCTACCGAGCTACGGGGGTGGGCTCCTACGAGCAGTACTTC | TRBV11-2 | . | TRBJ2-7 | .
CASIGRGVQETQYF | TGTGCCAGCATAGGGCGGGGGGTCCAAGAGACCCAGTACTTC | TRBV25-1 | few | TRBJ2-5 | TRBD2
CASSESSTGGNYGYTF | TGTGCCAGCAGTGAATCGTCGACAGGGGGCAACTATGGCTACACCTTC | TRBV25-1 | . | TRBJ1-2 | TRBD1
CASSEGTGVLNYGYTF | TGTGCCAGCTCAGAAGGGACAGGGGTACTAAACTATGGCTACACCTTC | TRBV18 | . | TRBJ1-2 | TRBD1
CASGPDRGSSFEKLFF | TGTGCTAGTGGTCCAGACAGGGGATCCAGCTTTGAAAAACTGTTTTTT | TRBV12-5 | . | TRBJ1-4 | TRBD1
CASSLGTGGEGYTF | TGCGCCAGCAGCTTAGGGACAGGGGGCGAGGGCTACACCTTC | TRBV5-1 | . | TRBJ1-2 | TRBD1
CASSSPVGTGKAFF | TGTGCCAGTAGTTCCCCGGTTGGGACAGGGAAAGCTTTCTTT | TRBV19 | . | TRBJ1-1 | TRBD1
CASSFTSEQYF | TGTGCCAGCAGCTTTACATCGGAGCAGTACTTC | TRBV5-6 | . | TRBJ2-7 | .
CATRTGPSSGNTIYF | TGTGCCACCCGGACAGGCCCGAGCTCTGGAAACACCATATATTTT | TRBV11-2 | . | TRBJ1-3 | TRBD1
CASSSPGTGIDEQFF | TGTGCCAGCAGCTCCCCCGGGACAGGGATCGATGAGCAGTTCTTC | TRBV7-9 | . | TRBJ2-1 | TRBD1
CASSTLAGGGETQYF | TGTGCCAGTAGTACCCTAGCGGGTGGTGGAGAGACCCAGTACTTC | TRBV19 | . | TRBJ2-5 | TRBD2
CASSEGQHPNTEAFF | TGTGCCAGCAGTGAGGGACAGCACCCCAACACTGAAGCTTTCTTT | TRBV25-1 | . | TRBJ1-1 | TRBD1
CASSPIELTGNQPQHF | TGTGCCAGCAGCCCAATAGAGCTAACTGGCAATCAGCCCCAGCATTTT | TRBV7-8 | . | TRBJ1-5 | .
CASSLPRTGDTGELFF | TGTGCCAGCAGTCTCCCCCGGACAGGAGACACCGGGGAGCTGTTTTTT | TRBV13 | . | TRBJ2-2 | TRBD1
CASSPAGGGSRRYEQYF | TGTGCCAGCAGCCCCGCCGGGGGAGGTAGCAGACGGTACGAGCAGTACTTC | TRBV7-9 | . | TRBJ2-7 | .
CASTPGSGFSYEQYF | TGTGCCAGCACCCCAGGGTCCGGGTTCTCCTACGAGCAGTACTTC | TRBV5-8 | . | TRBJ2-7 | .
CASSQGSGGLIHNEQFF | TGCGCCAGCAGCCAAGGAAGCGGGGGGCTTATTCACAATGAGCAGTTCTTC | TRBV4-3 | . | TRBJ2-1 | TRBD2
CASSLAGSVRYTDTQYF | TGTGCCAGCAGCTTAGCCGGGTCGGTCCGGTACACAGATACGCAGTATTTT | TRBV7-9 | . | TRBJ2-3 | .
CASALGRGLGDTQYF | TGTGCCAGCGCCCTAGGGCGGGGCTTGGGCGATACGCAGTATTTT | TRBV2 | . | TRBJ2-3 | .
CASSLGGLGTEAFF | TGTGCCAGCAGTTTAGGGGGGTTGGGCACTGAAGCTTTCTTT | TRBV27 | . | TRBJ1-1 | .
CASSDGQGASIGTDTQYF | TGTGCCAGCAGTGATGGACAGGGGGCGTCGATCGGCACAGATACGCAGTATTTT | TRBV2 | once | TRBJ2-3 | TRBD1
CASSPGQRYNSPLHF | TGCGCCAGCAGCCCGGGACAGCGGTATAATTCACCCCTCCACTTT | TRBV5-1 | few | TRBJ1-6 | TRBD1
CASSSGPDRGYEQYF | TGTGCCAGCAGCTCGGGGCCTGACAGGGGATACGAGCAGTACTTC | TRBV7-9 | . | TRBJ2-7 | TRBD1
CASSLEQGSYNEQFF | TGTGCCAGCAGCTTAGAACAGGGTTCCTACAATGAGCAGTTCTTC | TRBV7-9 | . | TRBJ2-1 | .
CASSPPQQGAGNEQFF | TGTGCCAGCAGCCCCCCCCAGCAGGGGGCAGGCAATGAGCAGTTCTTC | TRBV6-6 | . | TRBJ2-1 | TRBD1
CASRPDRSSGNTIYF | TGTGCCAGCAGACCCGACAGGAGCTCTGGAAACACCATATATTTT | TRBV6-5 | few | TRBJ1-3 | .
CASSPGRGSNEQFF | TGTGCCAGCAGCCCCGGGAGAGGGTCAAATGAGCAGTTCTTC | TRBV25-1 | . | TRBJ2-1 | .
CASGSGNTGELFF | TGTGCCAGCGGTTCGGGGAACACCGGGGAGCTGTTTTTT | TRBV2 | . | TRBJ2-2 | .
CASSPAGFHEQYF | TGTGCCAGCAGTCCCGCAGGGTTCCACGAGCAGTACTTC | TRBV6-5 | . | TRBJ2-7 | .
CASSLGGTGGARYF | TGTGCCAGCAGCTTAGGAGGGACAGGGGGCGCCCGGTACTTC | TRBV11-2 | . | TRBJ2-7 | TRBD1
CASSWAMGQGILGTQYF | TGTGCCAGTAGTTGGGCGATGGGACAGGGTATTTTAGGTACGCAGTATTTT | TRBV19 | . | TRBJ2-3 | TRBD1
CASSVAGTSSSEQYF | TGTGCCAGCAGCGTAGCGGGGACTAGCTCGTCCGAGCAGTACTTC | TRBV9 | . | TRBJ2-7 | TRBD2